The sequence of this T cell receptor (beta chain) was determined in a study of blood T cell repertoires in COVID-19. Method: immunoSEQ multiplex PCR; TCRdb's copy keeps in-frame clones and lacks some. Seen here are around 150,000 clones, approximately 80% observed once, and the top ten hold roughly 9.6%. What was sequenced was PBMCs or T cells enriched from blood (not recorded which). This clonotype was sampled from a man between 45 and 60 years old who had recovered from COVID-19.

CDR3 sequence (DNA): TGTGCCAGCAGTGTAACAGGGGCAGCTTTCTTT. It specifies CASSVTGAAFF. This chain links TRBV12-3 or TRBV12-4 with TRBJ1-1; 7 positions agree with TRBD1. V was clipped by 5 bases and J by 10 bases; unmatched bases: 4. The CDR3 covers 11 residues.